The 10 T cell receptor beta chains reported below all come from one sample, sequenced in a study of breast tumors, draining lymph nodes, adjacent tissues. TCRdb redid the calling of the multiplex PCR reads with MiXCR, one entry per CDR3 protein. Here the sample spans 20,000 to 25,000 distinct CDR3 sequences, almost 70% being singletons. What was sequenced was tumor-adjacent breast tissue. All receptors come from a female donor with breast cancer. Some clones in this sample may be carry-over from other donors' samples.

CDR3 protein: CASSLAVALYEQYF. In DNA, the CDR3 is TGTGCCAGCAGCCTAGCGGTGGCCCTCTACGAGCAGTACTTC. The chain links TRBV12-3 or TRBV12-4 to TRBJ2-7, with 7 bases that match TRBD2. There are 14 residues in the CDR3. V lost 6 bases and J lost 3; bases outside the gene matches: 8.

In its sample, this clonotype was seen many times. A much larger clone differs by one base, so this may be a read error. This chain uses TRBV10-2 with TRBJ1-5; maybe TRBD1 (6 bases). The CDR3 totals 13 residues. Trimming took 8 bases from V and 5 from J, leaving 13 bases between them. Germline V gene lookup returns CDR1 WSHSY and CDR2 SAAADI. The DNA for the CDR3 is TGCGCCAGCCGGGGAGGGGGGGATCAGCCCCAGCATTTT. Translated, it gives CASRGGGDQPQHF.

The chain uses TRBV2 and TRBJ2-3; TRBD2 aligns across 11 bases. V was pared by 4 bases and J by 2 bases, with 5 bases of the junction left unmatched. The germline V gene encodes CDR1 SNHLY and CDR2 FYNNEI. The CDR3 loop spans 16 amino acids. In DNA form, the CDR3 reads TGTGCCAGCAGTGGGGGGGGACTAGCGGTCACAGATACGCAGTATTTT. This encodes CASSGGGLAVTDTQYF.

This clonotype was detected many times. The chain uses TRBV6-1 and TRBJ1-3; D uncertain. V shed 3 bases and J shed 1 base, with 13 bases lying between them. Germline V CDR1 and CDR2: MNHNS, SASEGT. The CDR3 runs 16 residues. The CDR3 DNA reads TGTGCCAGCAGTGATCTGGGTCGGTATTCTGGAAACACCATATATTTT. It is translated as CASSDLGRYSGNTIYF.

This clonotype was seen only once. A junction boundary mismatches the germline segment, possibly from a read error. The chain carries TRBV5-1 and TRBJ2-1, with D perhaps matching TRBD1 or TRBD2 (7 bases each). The CDR3 has 16 amino acids. Germline V CDR1 and CDR2: SGHRS, YFSETQ. The CDR3 nucleotides are TGTGCCAGCAGCTTAACAGGGGCGGGAGCGGGGAATGAGCAGTTCTTC. This sequence encodes CASSLTGAGAGNEQFF. Together with reference TRBV5-1 and TRBJ2-1, the CDR3 gives the full variable domain: KAGVTQTPRYLIKTRGQQVTLSCSPISGHRSVSWYQQTPGQGLQFLFEYFSETQRNKGNFPGRFSGRQFSNSRSEMNVSTLELGDSALYLCASSLTGAGAGNEQFFGPGTRLTVL.

This clonotype was detected many times. The chain joins TRBV4-1 to TRBJ2-3; TRBD1 aligns across 7 bases. J was trimmed by 2 bases and V by 5 bases; bases with no gene match: 7. The CDR3 has 15 residues. Germline V gene lookup returns CDR1 MGHRA and CDR2 YSYEKL. The CDR3: CASSDTGEITDTQYF. DNA for the CDR3: TGCGCCAGCAGCGACACAGGGGAAATCACAGATACGCAGTATTTT.

V is TRBV25-1 and J is TRBJ2-1; possibly TRBD1 for D (5 bases). Germline V gene sequence: CDR1 MGHDK, CDR2 SYGVNS. The CDR3 extends over 15 amino acids. Trimming pared 4 bases from V and 0 bases from J, leaving 10 bases between. The CDR3 nucleotides are TGTGCCAGCAGTGCCGGACATCCCTCCTACAATGAGCAGTTCTTC. The encoded protein is CASSAGHPSYNEQFF.

This clonotype was counted ten times or more. The chain combines TRBV6-1 with TRBJ2-7; a possible D gene is TRBD1 (6 bases). This CDR3 comprises 10 residues. Germline V gene data show CDR1 as MNHNS and CDR2 as SASEGT. Trimming pared 11 bases from V and 6 bases from J, leaving 11 bases between. CDR3 sequence reads: CAAKGVEQYF. The CDR3 DNA follows: TGTGCCGCCAAGGGGGTCGAGCAGTACTTC.

The rearrangement links TRBV20-1 to TRBJ2-3; weak D call: TRBD2 (5 bases). CDR1 is DFQATT, CDR2 SNEGSKA, per germline (reference sequence). V lost 5 bases and J 2 bases, leaving 17 bases between the germline ends. The CDR3 contains 15 residues. DNA of the CDR3: TGCAGTGCTGTCTCGGGTCGGGAACTCACAGATACGCAGTATTTT. Translation: CSAVSGRELTDTQYF.

This chain connects TRBV19 to TRBJ2-7, with 8 bases lining up with TRBD1. This CDR3 contains 15 residues. V lost 1 base and J lost 2; bases outside the gene matches: 4. Germline V gives CDR1 LNHDA, CDR2 SQIVND (reference sequence). The CDR3 DNA is TGTGCCAGTAGTATAGGAGGGACAGGAGCCTACGAGCAGTACTTC. Translated: CASSIGGTGAYEQYF.